This T cell receptor (beta chain) was recovered during a study of regulatory T cells in long-lasting Graves disease. This CDR3 contains 16 residues. Germline-derived CDR1 and CDR2 are LGHDT and YNNKEL (reference sequence). V lost 3 bases, J lost 8 bases, and 12 bases stayed unmatched. With iRepertoire HTBI primers and Arm-PCR of CDR3 regions, TCR beta libraries were built. TCRdb used MiXCR to reprocess the multiplex PCR reads, holding one entry per CDR3 protein. The sample has approximately 270,000 distinct CDR3 sequences, 18% seen once. Ten or more counts support this clonotype. Time point: newly diagnosed GD, antithyroid drugs for less than 3 months. The TCR library was made from RNA extracted from PBMCs. Graves' disease diagnosis used American Thyroid Association guidelines. EDTA tubes were used for drawing approximately 9 milliliters of peripheral blood. The same data also went into a second study, on T cells in Graves' hyperthyroidism and ophthalmopathy.

The chain carries TRBV3-1 and TRBJ2-1, with 8 bases matching TRBD1. The sample consisted of peripheral blood mononuclear cells (PBMCs), taken at new diagnosis, from a patient treated with antithyroid drugs. The TCR originated in a woman younger than 45 with Graves disease. CDR3 sequence reads: CASSHTGGEQFDEQFF. CDR3 sequence (DNA): TGTGCCAGCAGCCACACAGGGGGAGAGCAATTCGATGAGCAGTTCTTC.